This TCR beta chain was identified in a study of shared clonotypes between healthy human individuals. CDR1 and CDR2 (germline): SGDLS, YYNGEE. CDR3 size: 17 residues. Trimming cost V 0 bases and J 5 bases; bases outside gene matches: 11. As to this clone: Its antigen is undetermined.

Those who donated, Caucasian adults without exception, all lived in Nashville, Tennessee. General study points: In the sorted subsets, rarefaction showed sequencing was incomplete despite large depth. Generation probabilities of non-shared clonotypes were lower (relative to those shared by all four donors). The study generally estimated greater richness for naive than memory subsets.

TCRdb's copy holds only in-frame clones and misses some; the assay was immunoSEQ multiplex PCR. The sample carries about 1.5 million clones, 95% to 99% recorded once. The sequenced material came from naive CD4+ T cells sorted from blood. The subset was: CD45RA+ positively selected. This TCR came from a man between 25 and 39 years old in good health. The rearrangement uses TRBV9 and TRBJ2-1, with 7 bases that match TRBD2. CDR3 sequence (DNA): TGTGCCAGCAGCGTAGAACTCGCTAGCGGAAAGGACAATGAGCAGTTCTTC. It encodes CASSVELASGKDNEQFF.